This T cell receptor (beta chain) was found in a study of shared clonotypes between healthy human individuals. A word on this clone: What it binds is not known.

Genomic DNA of each subset was evenly split across several immunoSEQ plates. Sequencing used immunoSEQ multiplex PCR; TCRdb keeps in-frame clones, though not all of them. The data show 1,400,000 or so clones, 98% seen once. Study-level results: Memory subsets had estimated richness that was generally smaller than that of naive subsets.

The V gene lost 3 bases and the J gene lost 4 bases, with 15 bases spanning the gap. The germline gives CDR1 MDHEN, CDR2 SYDVKM. This CDR3 is 15 amino acids long. Sequencing was carried out using naive CD4+ T cells sorted from blood. Subset given: CD45RA+ positively selected. The origin of this receptor is a man aged 25-45 years in good health. This chain links TRBV28 with TRBJ1-2; D call uncertain. In DNA, the CDR3 is TGTGCCAGCAGTTTTGGCGAGGGTTTTTCCTATGGCTACACCTTC. Amino acid sequence: CASSFGEGFSYGYTF.